The TCR beta chain described here comes from a study of blood T cell repertoires in COVID-19 (dated by TCRdb to the early 2020s). With respect to the entire study: Samples from collaborators originated in the United States, Italy and Spain and spanned both the acute and convalescent phases of COVID-19. The samples were drawn from the first 160 participants of the ongoing ImmuneRACE study and from more than 1,000 subjects provided by 6 global collaborators. The material from the prospective study consisted of cDNA or gDNA derived from T cells, B-cell-depleted T cells, or PBMCs. A freely available public database, intended as a resource for researchers studying the immune response to SARS-CoV-2, is where the repertoires were released. The dataset comprised deeply sampled blood TCRbeta repertoires from subjects exposed to, actively infected with, or recovered from COVID-19. Where HLA class I and class II types were available, the types were taken from metadata supplied by the sample provider, not from assay-based typing. The sample metadata nearly always contained a de-identified subject ID, COVID-19 status, age in years and sex. Paper-wide results and their limitations: How much clinical and demographic metadata was included differed by source and by participant, and the metadata was provided uncurated.

The germline V gene encodes CDR1 GTSNPN and CDR2 SVGIG (reference sequence). The CDR3 covers 14 residues, taking in both the cysteine and the phenylalanine. Solely the CDR3 DNA is kept, with 42 bases framed from the first base. Trimming takes 0 bases from V and 10 bases from J, and the germline ends sit 13 bases apart. TCRbeta CDR3 regions were amplified from genomic DNA using the immunoSEQ Assay, a bias-controlled multiplex PCR. Concerning the study's data processing: Within the assay, amplification of reference gene primers was used to estimate how many nucleated cells each sample contained. To quantify the absolute abundance of each unique TCRbeta CDR3 rearrangement, sequence reads were collapsed and filtered. For each sample, productive Simpson clonality was calculated by taking the square root of Simpson's diversity index across productive rearrangements. The table comes from immuneACCESS by way of TCRdb, which keeps in-frame sequences with V and J called. Part of the clones is missing from these tables; in studies checked, under half for an unresolved V gene and the rest for unknown reasons. Clone size and V and J calls were adopted from that table, with D and trimming inferred from the DNA. This sample lists 380,000 or so clones; approximately 77% were detected once. The ten top clones hold 1.1% of the sample.

Points on this clone: Its cognate antigen has yet to be identified. It has no much larger one-base neighbor in the sample; base qualities were not kept.

The collaborating institutions used their own protocols to collect whole blood in K2EDTA tubes. For TCRbeta analysis, collaborators shipped samples as frozen whole blood, isolated PBMCs, or DNA extracted from either of those sample types. The sample taken for sequencing was peripheral blood. This receptor was identified in a human donor with acute or convalescent COVID-19. The donor label of this sample is uncertain. This chain is built from TRBV30 and TRBJ1-6; no D segment can be confidently identified. The nucleotide sequence is given as TGTGCCTGGAGTGTAACGTCGGGGATATCACCCCTCCACTTT. It translates as CAWSVTSGISPLHF.